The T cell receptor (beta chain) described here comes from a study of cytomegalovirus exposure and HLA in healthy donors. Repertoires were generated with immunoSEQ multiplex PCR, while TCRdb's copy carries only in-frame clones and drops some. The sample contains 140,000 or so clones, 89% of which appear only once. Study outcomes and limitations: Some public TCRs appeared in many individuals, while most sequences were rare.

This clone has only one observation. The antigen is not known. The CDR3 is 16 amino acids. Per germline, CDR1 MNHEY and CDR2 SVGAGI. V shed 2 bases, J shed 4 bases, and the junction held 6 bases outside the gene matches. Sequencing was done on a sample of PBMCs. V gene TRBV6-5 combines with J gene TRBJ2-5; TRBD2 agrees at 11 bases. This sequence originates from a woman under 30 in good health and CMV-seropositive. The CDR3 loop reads CASSYTGTSGLETQYF. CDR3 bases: TGTGCCAGCAGTTACACAGGGACTAGCGGTCTAGAGACCCAGTACTTC.